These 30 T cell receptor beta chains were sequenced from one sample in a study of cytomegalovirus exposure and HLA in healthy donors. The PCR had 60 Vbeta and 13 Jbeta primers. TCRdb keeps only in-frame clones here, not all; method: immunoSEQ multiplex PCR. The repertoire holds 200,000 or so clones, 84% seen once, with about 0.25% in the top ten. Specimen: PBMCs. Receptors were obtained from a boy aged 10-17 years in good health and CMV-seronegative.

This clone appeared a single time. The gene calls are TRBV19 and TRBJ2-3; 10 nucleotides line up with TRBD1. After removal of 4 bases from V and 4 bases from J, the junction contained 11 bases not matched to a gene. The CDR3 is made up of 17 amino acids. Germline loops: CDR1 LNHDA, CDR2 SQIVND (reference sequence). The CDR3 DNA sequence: TGTGCCAGTAGTACCTTCCGGGACAGGGGATTTTCAGATACGCAGTATTTT. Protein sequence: CASSTFRDRGFSDTQYF.

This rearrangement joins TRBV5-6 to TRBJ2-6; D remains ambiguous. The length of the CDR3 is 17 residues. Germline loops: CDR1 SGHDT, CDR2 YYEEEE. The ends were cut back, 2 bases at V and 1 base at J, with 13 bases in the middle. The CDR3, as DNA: TGTGCCAGCAGCTTTAGCAACGTAGGATCTGGGGCCAACGTCCTGACTTTC. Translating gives CASSFSNVGSGANVLTF.

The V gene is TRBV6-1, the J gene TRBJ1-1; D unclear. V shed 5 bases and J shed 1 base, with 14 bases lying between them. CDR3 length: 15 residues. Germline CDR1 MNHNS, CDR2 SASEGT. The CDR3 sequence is CASSSLGRGNTEAFF. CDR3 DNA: TGTGCCAGCAGTTCCCTAGGGCGGGGGAACACTGAAGCTTTCTTT.

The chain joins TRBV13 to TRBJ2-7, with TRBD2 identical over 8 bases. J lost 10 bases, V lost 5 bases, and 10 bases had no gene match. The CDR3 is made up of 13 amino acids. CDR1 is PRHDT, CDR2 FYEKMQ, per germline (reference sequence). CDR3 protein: CASSLGGDAVQYF. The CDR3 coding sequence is TGTGCCAGCAGCCTCGGGGGGGACGCCGTCCAGTACTTC.

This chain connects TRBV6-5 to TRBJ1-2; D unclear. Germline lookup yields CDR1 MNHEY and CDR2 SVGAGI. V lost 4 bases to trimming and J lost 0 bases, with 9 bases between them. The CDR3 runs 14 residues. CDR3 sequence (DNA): TGTGCCAGCAGTTCGGAGGGAGCTAACTATGGCTACACCTTC. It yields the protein CASSSEGANYGYTF.

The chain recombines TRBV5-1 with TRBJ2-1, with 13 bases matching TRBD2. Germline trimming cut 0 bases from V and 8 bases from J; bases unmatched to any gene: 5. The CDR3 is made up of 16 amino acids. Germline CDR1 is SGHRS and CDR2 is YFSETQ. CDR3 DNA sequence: TGCGCCAGCAGCTTGGCTCGACTAGCGGGGGGTGATGAGCAGTTCTTC. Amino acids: CASSLARLAGGDEQFF.

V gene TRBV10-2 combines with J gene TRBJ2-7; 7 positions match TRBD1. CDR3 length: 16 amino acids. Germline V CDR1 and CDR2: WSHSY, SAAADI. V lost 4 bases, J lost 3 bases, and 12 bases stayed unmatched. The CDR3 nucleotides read TGCGCCAGCAGTGTCCTCCCGACAGGGATGGACTACGAGCAGTACTTC. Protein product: CASSVLPTGMDYEQYF.

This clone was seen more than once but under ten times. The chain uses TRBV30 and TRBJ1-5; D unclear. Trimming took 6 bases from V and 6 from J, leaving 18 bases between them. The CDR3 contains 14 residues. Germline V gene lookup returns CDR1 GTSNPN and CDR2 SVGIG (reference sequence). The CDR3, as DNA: TGTGCCTGTTCCGATCAGCGACTGACTCAGCCCCAGCATTTT. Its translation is CACSDQRLTQPQHF. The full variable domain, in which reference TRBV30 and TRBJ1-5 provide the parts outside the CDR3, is SQTIHQWPATLVQPVGSPLSLECTVEGTSNPNLYWYRQAAGRGLQLLFYSVGIGQISSEVPQNLSASRPQDRQFILSSKKLLLSDSGFYLCACSDQRLTQPQHFGDGTRLSIL.

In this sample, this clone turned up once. The CDR3 sequence is CASSLGGTGPGNTIYF. CDR3 nucleotide sequence: TGTGCCAGCAGCCTAGGAGGGACAGGGCCTGGAAACACCATATATTTT. The rearrangement uses TRBV7-8 and TRBJ1-3, with 9 nucleotides matching TRBD1. The germline V gene encodes CDR1 SGHVS and CDR2 FQNEAQ. The CDR3 is 16 amino acids. V was pared by 5 bases and J by 2 bases, with 7 bases of the junction left unmatched.

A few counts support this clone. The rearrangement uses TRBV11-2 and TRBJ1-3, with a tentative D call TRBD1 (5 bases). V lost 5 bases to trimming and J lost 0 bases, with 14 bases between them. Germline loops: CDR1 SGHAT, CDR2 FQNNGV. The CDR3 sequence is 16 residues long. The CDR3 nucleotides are TGTGCCAGCAGCGCGCGTGACAGTTCCTCTGGAAACACCATATATTTT. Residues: CASSARDSSSGNTIYF. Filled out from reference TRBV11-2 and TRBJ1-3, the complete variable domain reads EAGVAQSPRYKIIEKRQSVAFWCNPISGHATLYWYQQILGQGPKLLIQFQNNGVVDDSQLPKDRFSAERLKGVDSTLKIQPAKLEDSAVYLCASSARDSSSGNTIYFGEGSWLTVV.

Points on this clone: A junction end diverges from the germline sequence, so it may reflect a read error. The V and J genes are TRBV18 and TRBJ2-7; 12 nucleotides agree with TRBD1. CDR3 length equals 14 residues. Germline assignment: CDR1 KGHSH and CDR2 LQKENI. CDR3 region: CAGSPGTGGVEQYF. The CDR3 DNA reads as TGTGCCGGCTCACCCGGGACAGGGGGCGTCGAGCAGTACTTC.

The CDR3: CASKTGKADTQYF. The CDR3 DNA reads TGTGCCAGCAAGACAGGGAAGGCAGATACGCAGTATTTT. The chain joins TRBV2 to TRBJ2-3, with TRBD1 identical over 7 bases. The junction had 5 bases not matched to a gene; V was cut back by 7 bases and J by 4 bases. The CDR3 loop spans 13 amino acids. Germline CDR1 reads SNHLY; CDR2 reads FYNNEI.

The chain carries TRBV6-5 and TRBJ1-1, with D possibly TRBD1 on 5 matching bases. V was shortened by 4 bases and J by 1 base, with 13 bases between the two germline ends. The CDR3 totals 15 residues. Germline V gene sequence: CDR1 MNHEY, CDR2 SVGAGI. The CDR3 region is CASSSGRGGNTEAFF. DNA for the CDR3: TGTGCCAGCAGTTCGGGACGGGGAGGGAACACTGAAGCTTTCTTT.

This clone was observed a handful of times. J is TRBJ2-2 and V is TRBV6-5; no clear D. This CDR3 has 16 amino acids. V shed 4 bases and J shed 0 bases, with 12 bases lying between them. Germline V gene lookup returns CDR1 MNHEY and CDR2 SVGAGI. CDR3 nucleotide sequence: TGTGCCAGCAGTTGGATCTTTGCGGCGAACACCGGGGAGCTGTTTTTT. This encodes CASSWIFAANTGELFF.

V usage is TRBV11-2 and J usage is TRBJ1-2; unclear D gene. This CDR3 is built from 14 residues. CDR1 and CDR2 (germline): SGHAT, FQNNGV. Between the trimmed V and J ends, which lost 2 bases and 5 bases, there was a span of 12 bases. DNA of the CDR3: TGTGCCAGCAGCTTACCCGGTGGAGGGTATGGCTACACCTTC. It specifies CASSLPGGGYGYTF. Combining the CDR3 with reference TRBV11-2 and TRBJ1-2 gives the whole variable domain EAGVAQSPRYKIIEKRQSVAFWCNPISGHATLYWYQQILGQGPKLLIQFQNNGVVDDSQLPKDRFSAERLKGVDSTLKIQPAKLEDSAVYLCASSLPGGGYGYTFGSGTRLTVV.

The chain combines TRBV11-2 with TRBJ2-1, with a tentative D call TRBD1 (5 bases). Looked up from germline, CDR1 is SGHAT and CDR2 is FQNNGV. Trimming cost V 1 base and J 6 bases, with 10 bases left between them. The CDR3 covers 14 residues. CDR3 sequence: CASSLVAGSNEQFF. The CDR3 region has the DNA TGTGCCAGCAGCTTAGTCGCAGGGTCCAATGAGCAGTTCTTC.

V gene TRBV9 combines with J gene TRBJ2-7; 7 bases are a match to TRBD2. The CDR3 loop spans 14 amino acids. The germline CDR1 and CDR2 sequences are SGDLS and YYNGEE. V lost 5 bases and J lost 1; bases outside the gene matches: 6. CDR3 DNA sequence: TGTGCCAGCAGTTCGGGAGGCCGGTCCTACGAGCAGTACTTC. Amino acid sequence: CASSSGGRSYEQYF.

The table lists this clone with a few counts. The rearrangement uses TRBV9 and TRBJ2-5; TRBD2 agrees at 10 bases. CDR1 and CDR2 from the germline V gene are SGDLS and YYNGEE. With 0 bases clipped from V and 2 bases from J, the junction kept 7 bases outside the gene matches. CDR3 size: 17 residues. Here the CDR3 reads CASSVDVAGGLQETQYF. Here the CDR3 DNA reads TGTGCCAGCAGCGTAGATGTAGCGGGGGGTTTACAAGAGACCCAGTACTTC.

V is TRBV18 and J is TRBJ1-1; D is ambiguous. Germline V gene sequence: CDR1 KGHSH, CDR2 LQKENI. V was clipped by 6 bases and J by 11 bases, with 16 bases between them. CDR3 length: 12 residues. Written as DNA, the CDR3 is TGTGCCAGCTCCACCAGCGGGGTCCTGGCTTTCTTT. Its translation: CASSTSGVLAFF.

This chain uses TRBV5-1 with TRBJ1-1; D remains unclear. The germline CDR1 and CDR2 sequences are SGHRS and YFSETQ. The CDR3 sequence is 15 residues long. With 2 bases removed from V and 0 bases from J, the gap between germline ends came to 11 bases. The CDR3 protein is CASSFSGSVNTEAFF. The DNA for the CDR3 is TGCGCCAGCAGCTTTTCGGGAAGCGTGAACACTGAAGCTTTCTTT.

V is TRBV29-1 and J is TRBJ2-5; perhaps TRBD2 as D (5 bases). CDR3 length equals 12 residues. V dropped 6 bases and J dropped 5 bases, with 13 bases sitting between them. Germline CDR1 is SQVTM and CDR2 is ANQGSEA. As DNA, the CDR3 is TGCAGCGTCACCGGGAATGGGGAGACCCAGTACTTC. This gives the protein CSVTGNGETQYF. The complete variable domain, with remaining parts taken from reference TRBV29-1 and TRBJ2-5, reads SAVISQKPSRDICQRGTSLTIQCQVDSQVTMMFWYRQQPGQSLTLIATANQGSEATYESGFVIDKFPISRPNLTFSTLTVSNMSPEDSSIYLCSVTGNGETQYFGPGTRLLVL.

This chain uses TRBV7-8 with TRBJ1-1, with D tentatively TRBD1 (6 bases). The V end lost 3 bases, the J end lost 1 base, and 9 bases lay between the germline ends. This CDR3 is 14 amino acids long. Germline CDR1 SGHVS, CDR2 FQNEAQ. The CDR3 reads CASSFQGRNTEAFF. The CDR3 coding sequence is TGTGCCAGCAGCTTTCAGGGGAGGAACACTGAAGCTTTCTTT.

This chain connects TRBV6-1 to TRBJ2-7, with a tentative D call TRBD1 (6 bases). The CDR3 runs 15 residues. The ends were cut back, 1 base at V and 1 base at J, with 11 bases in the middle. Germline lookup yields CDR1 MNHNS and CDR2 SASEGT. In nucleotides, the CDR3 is TGTGCCAGCAGTGAAGACAGGGCTTCATCCTACGAGCAGTACTTC. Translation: CASSEDRASSYEQYF.

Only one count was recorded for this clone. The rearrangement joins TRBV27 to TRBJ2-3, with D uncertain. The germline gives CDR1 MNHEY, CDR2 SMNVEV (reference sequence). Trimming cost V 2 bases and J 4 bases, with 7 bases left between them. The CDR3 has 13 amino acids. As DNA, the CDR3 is TGTGCCAGCAGTTTAGTAGGAGCAGATACGCAGTATTTT. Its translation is CASSLVGADTQYF.

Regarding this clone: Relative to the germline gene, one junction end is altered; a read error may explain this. CDR3: CATSPRTGNYGQYF. CDR3 nucleotide sequence: TGTGCCACCAGCCCCCGGACGGGGAACTACGGGCAGTACTTC. The genes are TRBV15 and TRBJ2-7; D might be TRBD2 (5 bases). Looked up from germline, CDR1 is LNHNV and CDR2 is YYDKDF (reference sequence). This CDR3 comprises 14 residues.

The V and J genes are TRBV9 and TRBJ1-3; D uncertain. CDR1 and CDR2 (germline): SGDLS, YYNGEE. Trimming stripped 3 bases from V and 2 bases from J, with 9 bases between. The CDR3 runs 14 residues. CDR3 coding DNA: TGTGCCAGCAGCGCTCGTATTACTGGAAACACCATATATTTT. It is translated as CASSARITGNTIYF.

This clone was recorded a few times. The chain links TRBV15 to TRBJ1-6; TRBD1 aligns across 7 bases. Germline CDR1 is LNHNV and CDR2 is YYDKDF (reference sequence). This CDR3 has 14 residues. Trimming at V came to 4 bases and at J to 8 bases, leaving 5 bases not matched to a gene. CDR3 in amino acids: CATSTRGRDSPLHF. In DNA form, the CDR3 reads TGTGCCACCAGCACCAGGGGGAGAGATTCACCCCTCCACTTT.

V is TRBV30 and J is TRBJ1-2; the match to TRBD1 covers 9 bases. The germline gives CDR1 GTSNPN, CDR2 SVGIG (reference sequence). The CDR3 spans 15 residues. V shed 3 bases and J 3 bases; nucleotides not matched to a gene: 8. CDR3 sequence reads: CAWSNTGQGDYGYTF. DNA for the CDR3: TGTGCCTGGAGCAACACGGGACAGGGAGACTATGGCTACACCTTC.

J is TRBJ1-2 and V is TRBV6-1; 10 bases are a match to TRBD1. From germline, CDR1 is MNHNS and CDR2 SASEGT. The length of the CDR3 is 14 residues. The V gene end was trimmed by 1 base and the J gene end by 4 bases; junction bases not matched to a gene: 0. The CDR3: CASSEGTGGYGYTF. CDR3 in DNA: TGTGCCAGCAGTGAAGGGACAGGGGGCTATGGCTACACCTTC.

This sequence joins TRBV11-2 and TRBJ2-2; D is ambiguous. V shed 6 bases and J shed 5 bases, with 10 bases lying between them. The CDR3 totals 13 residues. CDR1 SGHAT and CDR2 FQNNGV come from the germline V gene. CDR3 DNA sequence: TGTGCCAGCAGTTATTATTTGACCGGGGAGCTGTTTTTT. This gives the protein CASSYYLTGELFF.